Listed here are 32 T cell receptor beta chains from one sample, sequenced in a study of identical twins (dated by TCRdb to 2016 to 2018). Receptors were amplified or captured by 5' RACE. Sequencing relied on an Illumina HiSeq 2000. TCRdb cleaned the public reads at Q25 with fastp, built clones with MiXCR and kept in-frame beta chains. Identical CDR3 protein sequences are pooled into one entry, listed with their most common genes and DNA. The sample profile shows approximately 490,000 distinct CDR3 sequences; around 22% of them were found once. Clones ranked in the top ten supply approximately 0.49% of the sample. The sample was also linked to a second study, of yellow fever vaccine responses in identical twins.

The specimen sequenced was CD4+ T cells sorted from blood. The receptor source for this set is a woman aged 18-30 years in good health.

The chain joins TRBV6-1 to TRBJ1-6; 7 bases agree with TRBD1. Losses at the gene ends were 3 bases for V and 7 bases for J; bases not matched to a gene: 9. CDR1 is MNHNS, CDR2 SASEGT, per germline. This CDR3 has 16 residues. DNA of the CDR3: TGTGCCAGCAGTGAGGGTCCGACAGGGCCCAATTCACCCCTCCACTTT. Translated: CASSEGPTGPNSPLHF.

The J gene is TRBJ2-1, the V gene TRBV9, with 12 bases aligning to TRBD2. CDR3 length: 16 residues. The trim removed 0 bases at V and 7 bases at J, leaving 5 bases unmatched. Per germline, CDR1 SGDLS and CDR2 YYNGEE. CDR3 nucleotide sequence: TGTGCCAGCAGCGTAGCCCTAGCGGGAGGGAGGAATGAGCAGTTCTTC. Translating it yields CASSVALAGGRNEQFF.

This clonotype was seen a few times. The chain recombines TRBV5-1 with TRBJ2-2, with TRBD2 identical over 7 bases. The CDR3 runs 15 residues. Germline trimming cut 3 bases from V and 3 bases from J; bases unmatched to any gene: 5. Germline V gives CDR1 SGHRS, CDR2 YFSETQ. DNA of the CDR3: TGCGCCAGCAGCTGGAAGGGAGGGTACACCGGGGAGCTGTTTTTT. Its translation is CASSWKGGYTGELFF.

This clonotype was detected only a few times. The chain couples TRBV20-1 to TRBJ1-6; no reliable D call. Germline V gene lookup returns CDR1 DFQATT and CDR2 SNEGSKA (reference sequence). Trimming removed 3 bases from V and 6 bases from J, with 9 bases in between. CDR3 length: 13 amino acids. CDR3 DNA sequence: TGCAGTGCTAGTAACTCGATTAATTCACCCCTCCACTTT. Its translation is CSASNSINSPLHF.

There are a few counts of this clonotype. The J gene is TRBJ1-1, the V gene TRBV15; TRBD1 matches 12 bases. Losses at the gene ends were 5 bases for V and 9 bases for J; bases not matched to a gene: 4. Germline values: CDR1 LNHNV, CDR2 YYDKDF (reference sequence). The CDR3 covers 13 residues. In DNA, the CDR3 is TGTGCCACCAGCTACCGGGACAGGGGGCAAGCTTTCTTT. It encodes CATSYRDRGQAFF.

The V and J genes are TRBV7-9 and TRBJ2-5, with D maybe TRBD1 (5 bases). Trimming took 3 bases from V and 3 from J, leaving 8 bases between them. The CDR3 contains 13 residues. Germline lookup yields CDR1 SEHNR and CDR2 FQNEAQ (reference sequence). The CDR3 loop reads CASSLAREETQYF. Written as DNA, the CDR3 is TGTGCCAGCAGCTTGGCCAGGGAAGAGACCCAGTACTTC.

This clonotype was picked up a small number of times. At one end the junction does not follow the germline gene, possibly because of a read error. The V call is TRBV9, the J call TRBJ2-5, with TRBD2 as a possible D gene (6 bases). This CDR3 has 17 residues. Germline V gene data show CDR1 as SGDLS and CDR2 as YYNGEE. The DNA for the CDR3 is TGTGCCAGCAGCGTAGGAGGTAGCGGTCGATGGGGAGAGACCCTGTACTTC. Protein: CASSVGGSGRWGETLYF.

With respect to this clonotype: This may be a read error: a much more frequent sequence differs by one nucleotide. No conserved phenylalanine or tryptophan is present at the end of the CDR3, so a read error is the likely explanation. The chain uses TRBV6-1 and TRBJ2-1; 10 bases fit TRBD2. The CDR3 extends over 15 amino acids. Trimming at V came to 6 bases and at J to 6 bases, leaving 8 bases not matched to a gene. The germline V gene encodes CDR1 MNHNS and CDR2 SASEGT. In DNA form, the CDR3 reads TGTGCCAGCAGAACGAGCGGGAGGGCAACCAATGAGCAGTTCTTA. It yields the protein CASRTSGRATNEQFL.

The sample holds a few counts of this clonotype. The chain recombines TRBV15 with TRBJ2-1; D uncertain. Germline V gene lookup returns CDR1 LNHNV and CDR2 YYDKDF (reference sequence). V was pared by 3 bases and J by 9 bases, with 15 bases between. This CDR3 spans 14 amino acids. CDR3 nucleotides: TGTGCCACCAGCAGTGAACAGCGTCGCGGTGAGCAGTTCTTC. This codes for CATSSEQRRGEQFF. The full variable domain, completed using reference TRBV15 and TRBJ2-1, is DAMVIQNPRYQVTQFGKPVTLSCSQTLNHNVMYWYQQKSSQAPKLLFHYYDKDFNNEADTPDNFQSRRPNTSFCFLDIRSPGLGDTAMYLCATSSEQRRGEQFFGPGTRLTVL.

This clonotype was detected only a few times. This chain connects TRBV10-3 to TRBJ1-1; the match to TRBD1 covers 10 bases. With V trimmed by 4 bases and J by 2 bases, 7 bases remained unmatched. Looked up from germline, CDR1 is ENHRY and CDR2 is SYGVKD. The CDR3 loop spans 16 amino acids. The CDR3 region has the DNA TGTGCCATCAGTGGGGGACAGGGGAGTCACAACACTGAAGCTTTCTTT. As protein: CAISGGQGSHNTEAFF.

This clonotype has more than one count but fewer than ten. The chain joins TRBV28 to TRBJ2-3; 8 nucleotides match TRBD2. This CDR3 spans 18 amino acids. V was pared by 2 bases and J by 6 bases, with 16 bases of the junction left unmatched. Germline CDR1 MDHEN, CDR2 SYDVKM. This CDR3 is CASSLRGEFAGGKDTQYF. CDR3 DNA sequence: TGTGCCAGCAGTTTACGGGGGGAATTCGCGGGGGGAAAGGATACGCAGTATTTT.

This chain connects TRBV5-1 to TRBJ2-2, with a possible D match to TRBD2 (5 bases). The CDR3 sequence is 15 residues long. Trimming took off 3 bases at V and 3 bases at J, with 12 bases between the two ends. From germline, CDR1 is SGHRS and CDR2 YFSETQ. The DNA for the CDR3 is TGCGCCAGCAGCTGGGGAGTGTCCGACACCGGGGAGCTGTTTTTT. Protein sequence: CASSWGVSDTGELFF.

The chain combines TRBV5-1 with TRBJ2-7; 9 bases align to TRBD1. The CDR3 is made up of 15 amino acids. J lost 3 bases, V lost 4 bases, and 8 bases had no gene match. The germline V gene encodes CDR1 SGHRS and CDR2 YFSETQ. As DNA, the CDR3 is TGCGCCAGCAGCCGGATGGGACAGGGAAACTACGAGCAGTACTTC. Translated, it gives CASSRMGQGNYEQYF.

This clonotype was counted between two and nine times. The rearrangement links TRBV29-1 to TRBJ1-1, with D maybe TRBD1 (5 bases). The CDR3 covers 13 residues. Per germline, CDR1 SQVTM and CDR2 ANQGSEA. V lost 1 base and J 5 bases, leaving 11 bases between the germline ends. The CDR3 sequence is CSVEVGGVTEAFF. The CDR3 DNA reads TGCAGCGTTGAAGTCGGGGGGGTAACTGAAGCTTTCTTT. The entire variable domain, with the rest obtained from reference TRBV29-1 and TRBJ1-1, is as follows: SAVISQKPSRDICQRGTSLTIQCQVDSQVTMMFWYRQQPGQSLTLIATANQGSEATYESGFVIDKFPISRPNLTFSTLTVSNMSPEDSSIYLCSVEVGGVTEAFFGQGTRLTVV.

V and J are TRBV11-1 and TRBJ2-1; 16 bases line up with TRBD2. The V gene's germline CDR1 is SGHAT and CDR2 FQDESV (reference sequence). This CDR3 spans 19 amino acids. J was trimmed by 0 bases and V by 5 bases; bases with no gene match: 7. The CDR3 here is CASSRTGLAGGSSYNEQFF. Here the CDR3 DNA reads TGTGCCAGCAGCCGTACGGGACTAGCGGGGGGGAGCTCCTACAATGAGCAGTTCTTC.

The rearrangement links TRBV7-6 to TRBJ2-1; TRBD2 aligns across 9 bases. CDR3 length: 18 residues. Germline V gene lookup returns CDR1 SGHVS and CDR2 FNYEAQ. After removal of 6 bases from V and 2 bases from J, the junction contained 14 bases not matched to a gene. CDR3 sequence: CASSLRPTSGPTYNEQFF. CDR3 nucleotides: TGTGCCAGCAGTCTCCGCCCCACTAGCGGGCCTACCTACAATGAGCAGTTCTTC.

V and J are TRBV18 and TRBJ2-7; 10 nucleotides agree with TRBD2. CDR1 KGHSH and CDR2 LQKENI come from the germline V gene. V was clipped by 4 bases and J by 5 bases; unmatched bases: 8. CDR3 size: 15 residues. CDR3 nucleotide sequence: TGTGCCAGCTCACTAGGGACTAGCGCGGGCCACGAGCAGTACGTC. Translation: CASSLGTSAGHEQYV.

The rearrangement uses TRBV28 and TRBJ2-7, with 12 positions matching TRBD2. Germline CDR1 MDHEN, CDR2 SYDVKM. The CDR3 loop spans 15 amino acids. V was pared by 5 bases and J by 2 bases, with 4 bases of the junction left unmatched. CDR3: CASSPGLAGTYEQYV. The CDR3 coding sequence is TGTGCCAGCAGTCCCGGACTAGCGGGGACCTACGAGCAGTACGTC.

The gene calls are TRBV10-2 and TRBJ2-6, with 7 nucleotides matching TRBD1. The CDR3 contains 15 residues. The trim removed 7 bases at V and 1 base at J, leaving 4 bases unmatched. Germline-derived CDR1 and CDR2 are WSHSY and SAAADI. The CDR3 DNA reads TGCGCCAGCACCCCGACAGGGTCTGGGGCCAACGTCCTGACTTTC. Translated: CASTPTGSGANVLTF.

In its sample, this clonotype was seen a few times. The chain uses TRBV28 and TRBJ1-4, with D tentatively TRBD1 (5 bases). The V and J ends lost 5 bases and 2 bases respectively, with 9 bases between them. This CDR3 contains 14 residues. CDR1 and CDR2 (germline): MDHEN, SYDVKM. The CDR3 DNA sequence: TGTGCCAGCAGTCGACAGAGGACTAATGAAAAACTGTTTTTT. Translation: CASSRQRTNEKLFF.

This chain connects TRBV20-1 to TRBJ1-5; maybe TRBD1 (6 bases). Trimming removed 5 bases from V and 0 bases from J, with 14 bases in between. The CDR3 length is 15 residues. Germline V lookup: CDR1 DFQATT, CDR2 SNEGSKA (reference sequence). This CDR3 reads CSASSYRDSNQPQHF. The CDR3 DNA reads TGCAGTGCTTCGTCGTACAGGGATAGCAATCAGCCCCAGCATTTT.

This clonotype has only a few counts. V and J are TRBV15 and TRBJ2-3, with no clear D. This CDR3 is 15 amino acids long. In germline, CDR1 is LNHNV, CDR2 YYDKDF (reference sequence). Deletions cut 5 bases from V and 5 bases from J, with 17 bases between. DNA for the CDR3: TGTGCCACCAGCGTCGAGTCCTCCCCACAAGATACGCAGTATTTT. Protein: CATSVESSPQDTQYF.

CDR3 in DNA: TGTGCCAGCAGTTCCCCCCGGGACAGTAACACCGGGGAGCTGTTTTTT. Its protein product is CASSSPRDSNTGELFF. The chain links TRBV12-3 or TRBV12-4 to TRBJ2-2; 7 bases map to TRBD1. The CDR3 has 16 amino acids. The V segment lost 4 bases and the J segment 2 bases; nucleotides outside the gene matches: 7.

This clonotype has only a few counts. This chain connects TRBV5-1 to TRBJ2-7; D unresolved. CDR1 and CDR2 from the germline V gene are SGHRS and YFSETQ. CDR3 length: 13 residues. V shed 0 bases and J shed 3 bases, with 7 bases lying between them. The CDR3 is CASSLGLHYEQYF. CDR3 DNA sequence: TGCGCCAGCAGCTTGGGGCTACACTACGAGCAGTACTTC.

The CDR3 DNA follows: TGTGCCAGCAGCGACTGGACCGGGACAGGTAGGGTTGAAGCTTTCTTT. It codes for CASSDWTGTGRVEAFF. V is TRBV9 and J is TRBJ1-1, with 8 bases that match TRBD1. This CDR3 is built from 16 residues. Per the germline V gene, CDR1 is SGDLS and CDR2 is YYNGEE. V was clipped by 3 bases and J by 7 bases; unmatched bases: 14. Full variable domain (outside the CDR3, taken from reference TRBV9 and TRBJ1-1): DSGVTQTPKHLITATGQRVTLRCSPRSGDLSVYWYQQSLDQGLQFLIQYYNGEERAKGNILERFSAQQFPDLHSELNLSSLELGDSALYFCASSDWTGTGRVEAFFGQGTRLTVV.

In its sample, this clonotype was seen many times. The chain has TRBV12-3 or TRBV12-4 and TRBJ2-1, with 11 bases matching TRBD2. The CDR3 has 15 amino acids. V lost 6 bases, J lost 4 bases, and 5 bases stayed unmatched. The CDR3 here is CASSSGLAGYNEQFF. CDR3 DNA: TGTGCCAGCAGCTCCGGACTAGCGGGTTACAATGAGCAGTTCTTC.

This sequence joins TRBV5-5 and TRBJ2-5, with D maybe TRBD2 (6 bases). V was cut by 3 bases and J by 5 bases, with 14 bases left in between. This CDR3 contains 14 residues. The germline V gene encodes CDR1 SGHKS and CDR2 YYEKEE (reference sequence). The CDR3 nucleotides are TGTGCCAGCAGCTCCTCGGGACTCCAGGAGACCCAGTACTTC. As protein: CASSSSGLQETQYF.

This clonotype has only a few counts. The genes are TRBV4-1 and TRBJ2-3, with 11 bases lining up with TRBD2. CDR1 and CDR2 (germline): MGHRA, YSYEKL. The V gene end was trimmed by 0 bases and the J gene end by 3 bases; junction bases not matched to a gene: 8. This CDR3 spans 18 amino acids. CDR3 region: CASSQDDNSGRETDTQYF. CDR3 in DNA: TGCGCCAGCAGCCAAGATGACAATAGCGGGAGGGAGACAGATACGCAGTATTTT.

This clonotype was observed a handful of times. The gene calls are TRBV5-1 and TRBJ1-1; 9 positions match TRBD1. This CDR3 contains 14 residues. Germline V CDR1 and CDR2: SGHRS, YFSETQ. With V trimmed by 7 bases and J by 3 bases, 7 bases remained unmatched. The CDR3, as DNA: TGCGCCAGCTCTGGGGACAGGGCTGACACTGAAGCTTTCTTT. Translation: CASSGDRADTEAFF.

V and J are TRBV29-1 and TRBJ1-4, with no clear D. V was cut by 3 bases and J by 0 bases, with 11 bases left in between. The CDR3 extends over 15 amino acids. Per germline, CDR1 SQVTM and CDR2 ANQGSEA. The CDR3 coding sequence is TGCAGCGTTGATGAGGGTCGGGCAACTAATGAAAAACTGTTTTTT. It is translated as CSVDEGRATNEKLFF.

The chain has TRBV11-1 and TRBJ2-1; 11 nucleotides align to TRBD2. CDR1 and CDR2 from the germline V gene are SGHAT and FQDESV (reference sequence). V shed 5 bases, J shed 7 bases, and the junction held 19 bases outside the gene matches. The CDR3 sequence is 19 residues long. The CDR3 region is CASSGISGTSGSRWNEQFF. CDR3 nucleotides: TGTGCCAGCAGCGGAATAAGCGGGACTAGCGGTTCCCGATGGAATGAGCAGTTCTTC.

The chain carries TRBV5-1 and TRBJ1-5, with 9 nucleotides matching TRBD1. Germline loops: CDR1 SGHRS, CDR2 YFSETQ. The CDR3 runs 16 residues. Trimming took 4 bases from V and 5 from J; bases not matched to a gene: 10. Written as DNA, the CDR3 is TGCGCCAGCAGCCCCGGGACAGGGATCGGGTATCAGCCCCAGCATTTT. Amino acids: CASSPGTGIGYQPQHF.